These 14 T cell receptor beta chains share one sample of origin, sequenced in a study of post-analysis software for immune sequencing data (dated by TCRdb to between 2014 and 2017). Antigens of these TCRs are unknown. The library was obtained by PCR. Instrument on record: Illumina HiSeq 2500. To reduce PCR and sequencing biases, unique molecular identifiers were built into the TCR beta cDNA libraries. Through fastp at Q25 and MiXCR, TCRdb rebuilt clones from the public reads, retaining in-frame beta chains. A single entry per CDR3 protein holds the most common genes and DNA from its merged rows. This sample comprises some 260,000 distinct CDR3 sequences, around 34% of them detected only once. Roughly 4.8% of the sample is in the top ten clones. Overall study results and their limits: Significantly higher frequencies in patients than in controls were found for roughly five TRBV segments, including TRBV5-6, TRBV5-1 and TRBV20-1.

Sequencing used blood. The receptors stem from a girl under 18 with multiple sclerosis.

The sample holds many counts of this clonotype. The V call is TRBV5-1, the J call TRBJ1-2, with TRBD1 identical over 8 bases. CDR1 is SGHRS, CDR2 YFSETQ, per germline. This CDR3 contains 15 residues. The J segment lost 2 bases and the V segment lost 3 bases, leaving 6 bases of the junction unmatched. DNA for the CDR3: TGCGCCAGCAGCTCGGACAGGGCAGGGAACTATGGCTACACCTTC. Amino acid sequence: CASSSDRAGNYGYTF.

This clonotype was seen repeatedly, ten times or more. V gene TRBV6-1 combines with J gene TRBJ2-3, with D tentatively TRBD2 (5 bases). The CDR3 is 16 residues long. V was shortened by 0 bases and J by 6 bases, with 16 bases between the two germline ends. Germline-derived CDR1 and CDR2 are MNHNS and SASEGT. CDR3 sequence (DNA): TGTGCCAGCAGTGAAGCTGGGAGAGCGACCCAGGATACGCAGTATTTT. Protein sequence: CASSEAGRATQDTQYF.

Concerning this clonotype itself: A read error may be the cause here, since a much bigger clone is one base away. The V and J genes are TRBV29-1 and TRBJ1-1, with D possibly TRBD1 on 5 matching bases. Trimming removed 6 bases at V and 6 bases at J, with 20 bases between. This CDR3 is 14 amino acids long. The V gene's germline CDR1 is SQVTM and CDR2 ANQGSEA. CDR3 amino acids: CSVGRESGGAEAFF. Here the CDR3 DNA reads TGCAGCGTGGGAAGAGAGAGTGGGGGTGCTGAAGCTTTCTTT.

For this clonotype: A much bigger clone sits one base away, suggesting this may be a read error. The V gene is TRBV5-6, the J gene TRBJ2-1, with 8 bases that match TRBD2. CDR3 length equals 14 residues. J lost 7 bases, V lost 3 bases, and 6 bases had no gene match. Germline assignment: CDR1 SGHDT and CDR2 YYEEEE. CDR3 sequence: CASSCGGGWNEQFF. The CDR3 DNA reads TGTGCCAGCAGCTGCGGCGGGGGGTGGAATGAGCAGTTCTTC. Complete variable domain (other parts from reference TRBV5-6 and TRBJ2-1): DAGVTQSPTHLIKTRGQQVTLRCSPKSGHDTVSWYQQALGQGPQFIFQYYEEEERQRGNFPDRFSGHQFPNYSSELNVNALLLGDSALYLCASSCGGGWNEQFFGPGTRLTVL.

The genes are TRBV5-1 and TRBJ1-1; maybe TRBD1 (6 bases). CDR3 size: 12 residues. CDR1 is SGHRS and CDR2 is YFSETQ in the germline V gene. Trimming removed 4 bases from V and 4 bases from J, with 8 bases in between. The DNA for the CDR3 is TGCGCCAGCAGCCCCAGGGGCACTGAAGCTTTCTTT. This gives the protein CASSPRGTEAFF.

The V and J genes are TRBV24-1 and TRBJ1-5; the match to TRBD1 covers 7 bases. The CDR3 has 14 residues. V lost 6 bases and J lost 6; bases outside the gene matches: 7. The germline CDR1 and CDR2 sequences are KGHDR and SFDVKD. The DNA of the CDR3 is TGTGCCACCAGTCCCAGGGGGGGGCTTCAGCCCCAGCATTTT. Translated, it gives CATSPRGGLQPQHF.

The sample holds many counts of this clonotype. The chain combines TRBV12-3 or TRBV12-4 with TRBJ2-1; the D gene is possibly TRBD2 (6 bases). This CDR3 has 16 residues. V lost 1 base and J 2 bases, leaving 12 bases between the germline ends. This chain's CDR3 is CASSLVVGGPYNEQFF. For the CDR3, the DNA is TGTGCCAGCAGTTTAGTAGTGGGGGGACCCTACAATGAGCAGTTCTTC.

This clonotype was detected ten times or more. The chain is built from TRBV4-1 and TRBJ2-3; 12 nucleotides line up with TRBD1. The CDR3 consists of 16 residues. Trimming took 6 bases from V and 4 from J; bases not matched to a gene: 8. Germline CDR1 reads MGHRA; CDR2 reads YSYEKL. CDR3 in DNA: TGCGCCAGCAGTCGTCCCGGGACAGGGGGCGCAGATACGCAGTATTTT. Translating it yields CASSRPGTGGADTQYF.

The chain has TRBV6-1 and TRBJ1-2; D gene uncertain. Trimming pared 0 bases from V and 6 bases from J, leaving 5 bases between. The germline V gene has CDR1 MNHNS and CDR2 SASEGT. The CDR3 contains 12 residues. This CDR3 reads CASSEAGNGYTF. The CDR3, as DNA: TGTGCCAGCAGTGAAGCAGGGAATGGCTACACCTTC.

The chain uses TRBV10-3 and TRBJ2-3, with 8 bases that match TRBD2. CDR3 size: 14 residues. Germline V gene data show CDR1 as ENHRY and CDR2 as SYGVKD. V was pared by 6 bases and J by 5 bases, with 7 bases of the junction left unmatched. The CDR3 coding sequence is TGTGCCATCAGGGGGAAGCGGGAGTTAGATACGCAGTATTTT. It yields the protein CAIRGKRELDTQYF.

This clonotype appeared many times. This chain's CDR3 is CASSPFTGTPGTDTQYF. The CDR3, as DNA: TGTGCCAGTAGCCCCTTCACCGGGACACCGGGGACAGATACGCAGTATTTT. The genes are TRBV19 and TRBJ2-3, with TRBD1 as a possible D gene (6 bases). CDR3 size: 17 residues. Trimming left V 6 bases short and J 3 bases short, with 22 bases between. CDR1 LNHDA and CDR2 SQIVND come from the germline V gene (reference sequence).

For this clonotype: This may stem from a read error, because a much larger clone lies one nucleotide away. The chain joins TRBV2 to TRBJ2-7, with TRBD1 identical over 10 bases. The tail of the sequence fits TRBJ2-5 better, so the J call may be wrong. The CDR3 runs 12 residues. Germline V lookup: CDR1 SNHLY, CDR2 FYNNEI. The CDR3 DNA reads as TGTACCAGCGGGACAGGGGTCGAGACCCAGTACTTC. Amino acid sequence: CTSGTGVETQYF.

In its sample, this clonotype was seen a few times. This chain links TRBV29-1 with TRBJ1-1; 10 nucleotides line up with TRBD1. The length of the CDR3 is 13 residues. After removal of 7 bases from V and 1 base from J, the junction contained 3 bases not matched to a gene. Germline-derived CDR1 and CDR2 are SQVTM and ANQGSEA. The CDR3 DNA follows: TGCAGCGGACAGGGGGCGAGGAACACTGAAGCTTTCTTT. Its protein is CSGQGARNTEAFF.

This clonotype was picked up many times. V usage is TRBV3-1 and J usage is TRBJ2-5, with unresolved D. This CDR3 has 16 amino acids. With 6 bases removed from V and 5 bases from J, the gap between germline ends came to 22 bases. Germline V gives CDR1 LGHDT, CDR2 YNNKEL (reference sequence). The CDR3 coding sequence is TGTGCCAGCAGTCTACGGGTCCGGAGCCTGGCGGAGACCCAGTACTTC. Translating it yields CASSLRVRSLAETQYF.